The clone carrying this T cell receptor (beta chain) was seen more than once but under ten times. Its antigen is unknown. It is likely a read error, because the conserved phenylalanine at the end of the CDR3 is missing. This sample stems from a study of molecular identifiers for immune sequencing clone quantification. Whole-study findings and limits: For effector cells, clones above 20 RNA copies held over 97% of molecules; for naive cells, under 1%.

TCRdb reanalysed the PCR reads using MiXCR and keeps one entry per CDR3 protein. The sample comprises hundreds of thousands of distinct CDR3 sequences, 25% of which are singletons, and about 0.84% rests with the top ten. Construction of naive CD8 libraries employed about 17,000 to 1,100,000 sorted cells together with 10%, 30% or 50% RNA. This CDR3 is built from 14 residues. V lost 5 bases, J lost 10 bases, and 11 bases stayed unmatched. Germline V CDR1 and CDR2: DFQATT, SNEGSKA (reference sequence). The TCR originated in a human donor in good health. Some libraries in this study had Jurkat cell RNA spiked in. The sample comprised naive CD8+ T cells from blood, with Jurkat cell RNA spiked in. Indicated subset: FACS-sorted CD8+CD4-CCR7+CD45RA+ naive T cells. This chain joins TRBV20-1 and TRBJ1-6, with 7 bases lining up with TRBD1. CDR3 DNA sequence: TGCAGTGCTCGAACAGGGGTTATCGGGTCACCCCTCCACCTT. Its translation is CSARTGVIGSPLHL.